The 32 T cell receptor beta chains reported below all come from one sample, sequenced in a study of blood T cell repertoires in COVID-19. Assay used: immunoSEQ multiplex PCR; TCRdb lists only in-frame clones, some missing. Of 100,000 to 120,000 clones in the sample, 75% to 90% are singletons; the top ten hold approximately 13%. Sample: peripheral blood. All receptors derive from a human donor in a cohort sampled during active COVID-19.

The CDR3 region is CASSAVPTGHKETQYF. Here the CDR3 DNA reads TGTGCCAGCAGCGCGGTACCTACGGGACACAAAGAGACCCAGTACTTC. The gene calls are TRBV11-2 and TRBJ2-5; D perhaps matches TRBD1 (6 bases). The CDR3 covers 16 residues. Germline CDR1 and CDR2: SGHAT and FQNNGV. V was shortened by 5 bases and J by 3 bases, with 19 bases between the two germline ends.

The chain recombines TRBV24-1 with TRBJ1-2; the D gene is possibly TRBD1 (5 bases). This CDR3 is 13 amino acids long. Germline-derived CDR1 and CDR2 are KGHDR and SFDVKD. V gave up 4 bases and J gave up 3 bases, with 8 bases separating them. CDR3 residues: CATSEGDDYGYTF. CDR3 DNA sequence: TGTGCCACCAGTGAAGGGGATGACTATGGCTACACCTTC.

The V gene is TRBV9, the J gene TRBJ1-6; a possible D gene is TRBD1 (6 bases). This CDR3 has 15 residues. Germline-derived CDR1 and CDR2 are SGDLS and YYNGEE. V lost 0 bases and J lost 4, with 8 bases in between. The CDR3 region has the DNA TGTGCCAGCAGCGTAGGGACAGCTTATAATTCACCCCTCCACTTT. Its protein is CASSVGTAYNSPLHF.

This clone came up a few times. This rearrangement joins TRBV12-3 or TRBV12-4 to TRBJ2-1; TRBD2 aligns across 9 bases. V lost 7 bases and J lost 9; bases outside the gene matches: 7. The CDR3 is made up of 13 amino acids. In DNA, the CDR3 is TGTGCCAGCAACCCGCGGGGGGGTGGTGAGCAGTTCTTC. Translation gives CASNPRGGGEQFF.

A single count supports this clone. Other DNA sequences in the same sample also yield this CDR3. This chain links TRBV19 with TRBJ1-5, with D possibly being TRBD1 (5 bases). V lost 6 bases to trimming and J lost 4 bases, with 10 bases between them. Germline CDR1 is LNHDA and CDR2 is SQIVND (reference sequence). The CDR3 runs 13 residues. The CDR3 is CASRGQGNQPQHF. CDR3 DNA: TGTGCCAGTAGGGGGCAGGGAAATCAGCCCCAGCATTTT.

The chain links TRBV7-2 to TRBJ2-7, with 7 nucleotides matching TRBD2. Germline CDR1 is SGHTA and CDR2 is FQGNSA. J gave up 2 bases and V 1 base, and 5 bases lay outside the gene matches. The CDR3 consists of 15 residues. CDR3 in DNA: TGTGCCAGCAGCTTAGTTGCGGGGGAACCCTACGAGCAGTACTTC. Its translation: CASSLVAGEPYEQYF.

This chain links TRBV29-1 with TRBJ1-2; D might be TRBD1 (5 bases). Trimming shortened V by 7 bases and J by 4 bases, and 16 bases separated the two germline ends. Germline values: CDR1 SQVTM, CDR2 ANQGSEA. The CDR3 length is 13 residues. CDR3 DNA sequence: TGCAGCGCTTCCTTAGCGGGGACCTATGGCTACACCTTC. It translates to CSASLAGTYGYTF.

This chain connects TRBV29-1 to TRBJ1-2; D is unclear. The ends were cut back, 4 bases at V and 5 bases at J, with 8 bases in the middle. The CDR3 is 11 residues long. Germline V gene data show CDR1 as SQVTM and CDR2 as ANQGSEA. CDR3 coding DNA: TGCAGCGTTGGTGCGGGGTATGGCTACACCTTC. Translated: CSVGAGYGYTF. Using reference TRBV29-1 and TRBJ1-2 for the parts outside the CDR3, the full variable domain is SAVISQKPSRDICQRGTSLTIQCQVDSQVTMMFWYRQQPGQSLTLIATANQGSEATYESGFVIDKFPISRPNLTFSTLTVSNMSPEDSSIYLCSVGAGYGYTFGSGTRLTVV.

The CDR3 protein is CASSPGSFPYGYTF. The CDR3 nucleotides read TGTGCCAGCAGCCCCGGGAGTTTTCCCTATGGCTACACCTTC. The chain combines TRBV11-2 with TRBJ1-2; the D is unclear. V shed 5 bases and J shed 4 bases, with 14 bases lying between them. This CDR3 comprises 14 residues. Germline CDR1 SGHAT, CDR2 FQNNGV.

The chain links TRBV3-1 (or the pseudogene TRBV3-2) to TRBJ2-1, with 7 bases identical to TRBD2. The V gene end was trimmed by 4 bases and the J gene end by 5 bases; junction bases not matched to a gene: 5. There are 14 residues in the CDR3. Germline values: CDR1 LGHDT, CDR2 YNNKEL (reference sequence). The chain's CDR3 is CASSPRGRDNEQFF. CDR3 coding DNA: TGTGCCAGCAGCCCCCGTGGGAGGGACAATGAGCAGTTCTTC.

This chain uses TRBV19 with TRBJ1-1; 9 bases match TRBD1. The CDR3 extends over 13 amino acids. The germline V gene encodes CDR1 LNHDA and CDR2 SQIVND (reference sequence). After removal of 5 bases from V and 4 bases from J, the junction contained 2 bases not matched to a gene. As DNA, the CDR3 is TGTGCCAGTAGTGTGGACAGGGGCACTGAAGCTTTCTTT. Its protein is CASSVDRGTEAFF. Filled out from reference TRBV19 and TRBJ1-1, the complete variable domain reads DGGITQSPKYLFRKEGQNVTLSCEQNLNHDAMYWYRQDPGQGLRLIYYSQIVNDFQKGDIAEGYSVSREKKESFPLTVTSAQKNPTAFYLCASSVDRGTEAFFGQGTRLTVV.

This sequence joins TRBV15 and TRBJ2-1, with a possible D match to TRBD2 (5 bases). The V and J ends lost 2 bases and 6 bases respectively, with 8 bases between them. The CDR3 spans 13 residues. CDR1 and CDR2 (germline): LNHNV, YYDKDF (reference sequence). CDR3 DNA: TGTGCCACCAGCAGAACTAGTACCAATGAGCAGTTCTTC. Protein: CATSRTSTNEQFF.

The chain uses TRBV3-1 (or the pseudogene TRBV3-2) and TRBJ1-6, with D tentatively TRBD1 (6 bases). Germline values: CDR1 LGHDT, CDR2 YNNKEL (reference sequence). The CDR3 contains 15 residues. V lost 4 bases to trimming and J lost 8 bases, with 15 bases between them. This CDR3 reads CASSPSQGRDSPLHF. CDR3 sequence (DNA): TGTGCCAGCAGCCCCTCACAGGGAAGGGATTCACCCCTCCACTTT.

This clone came up once. Here the CDR3 reads CASRPTGANTGELFF. As DNA, the CDR3 is TGTGCCAGTAGGCCGACAGGGGCGAACACCGGGGAGCTGTTTTTT. This chain connects TRBV19 to TRBJ2-2, with 8 bases that match TRBD1. This CDR3 comprises 15 residues. V shed 6 bases, J shed 0 bases, and the junction held 3 bases outside the gene matches. From germline, CDR1 is LNHDA and CDR2 SQIVND (reference sequence).

The rearrangement joins TRBV7-9 to TRBJ2-4; 8 bases align to TRBD2. The germline V gene encodes CDR1 SEHNR and CDR2 FQNEAQ (reference sequence). This CDR3 is 16 amino acids long. With V trimmed by 5 bases and J by 6 bases, 12 bases remained unmatched. CDR3 in amino acids: CASSIYNGGARNIQYF. CDR3 nucleotide sequence: TGTGCCAGCAGCATATATAACGGGGGGGCGAGAAACATTCAGTACTTC.

This chain uses TRBV5-8 with TRBJ2-3; the D is unclear. Trimming removed 4 bases at V and 5 bases at J, with 8 bases between. Germline V gene data show CDR1 as SGHTS and CDR2 as YDEGEE. The CDR3 loop spans 12 amino acids. The CDR3 DNA sequence: TGTGCCAGCAGCAGACGGAGAGATACGCAGTATTTT. Translating gives CASSRRRDTQYF.

V usage is TRBV11-1 and J usage is TRBJ2-2; 9 bases match TRBD2. CDR1 is SGHAT and CDR2 is FQDESV in the germline V gene (reference sequence). The junction had 7 bases not matched to a gene; V was cut back by 4 bases and J by 4 bases. This CDR3 has 16 amino acids. CDR3 residues: CASSWRGGRRTGELFF. The CDR3 bases are TGTGCCAGCAGCTGGCGGGGGGGCCGACGCACCGGGGAGCTGTTTTTT.

The chain recombines TRBV30 with TRBJ2-2; TRBD2 is a possible D gene (7 bases). The germline V and J ends were trimmed by 5 bases and 0 bases, with 13 bases remaining between them. Germline V gene sequence: CDR1 GTSNPN, CDR2 SVGIG (reference sequence). This CDR3 region has 15 residues. The CDR3 DNA follows: TGTGCCTGGGGGGGGGCACCCGCGAACACCGGGGAGCTGTTTTTT. Its protein product is CAWGGAPANTGELFF.

This clone occurred a few times. The chain has TRBV6-2 or TRBV6-3 and TRBJ2-7, with TRBD1 matching 9 bases. The junction had 5 bases not matched to a gene; V was cut back by 6 bases and J by 2 bases. The CDR3 is 14 amino acids. Looked up from germline, CDR1 is MNHEY and CDR2 is SVGEGT. CDR3 region: CASSSRTGAYEQYF. CDR3 sequence (DNA): TGTGCCAGCAGCTCCCGGACAGGGGCCTACGAGCAGTACTTC.

V is TRBV20-1 and J is TRBJ1-3; D is ambiguous. Germline-derived CDR1 and CDR2 are DFQATT and SNEGSKA (reference sequence). CDR3 size: 11 residues. Trimming took off 3 bases at V and 6 bases at J, with 6 bases between the two ends. The CDR3 bases are TGCAGTGCTAGTATAAAAAACACCATATATTTT. It encodes CSASIKNTIYF.

This clone appeared once. The V call is TRBV6-1, the J call TRBJ2-2; tentatively, D is TRBD2 (5 bases). V was shortened by 0 bases and J by 4 bases, with 9 bases between the two germline ends. This CDR3 comprises 15 residues. CDR1 MNHNS and CDR2 SASEGT come from the germline V gene. CDR3 in DNA: TGTGCCAGCAGTGAAGCGCCTGGAGGCACCGGGGAGCTGTTTTTT. Residues: CASSEAPGGTGELFF.

This clone was observed a few times. This chain joins TRBV6-5 and TRBJ2-1; D ambiguous. The CDR3 extends over 12 amino acids. Germline V gives CDR1 MNHEY, CDR2 SVGAGI. V was cut by 10 bases and J by 4 bases, with 11 bases left in between. CDR3 loop: CATVTPYNEQFF. The CDR3 DNA sequence: TGTGCCACCGTCACACCATACAATGAGCAGTTCTTC.

The gene calls are TRBV20-1 and TRBJ2-7; TRBD2 matches at 9 bases. The length of the CDR3 is 13 residues. V was clipped by 3 bases and J by 4 bases; unmatched bases: 4. Germline V CDR1 and CDR2: DFQATT, SNEGSKA (reference sequence). CDR3 coding DNA: TGCAGTGCTAGTGGACTAGCGCGATACGAGCAGTACTTC. Protein product: CSASGLARYEQYF.

Here the CDR3 reads CASSQELQGSQETQYF. DNA for the CDR3: TGCGCCAGCAGCCAAGAGCTCCAGGGTAGCCAAGAGACCCAGTACTTC. The chain employs TRBV4-3 and TRBJ2-5; D is possibly TRBD1 (5 bases). V dropped 0 bases and J dropped 1 base, with 12 bases sitting between them. This CDR3 comprises 16 residues. Germline values: CDR1 LGHNA, CDR2 YSLEER.

This chain uses TRBV19 with TRBJ1-3, with D possibly being TRBD1 (5 bases). CDR3 length equals 16 residues. V gave up 4 bases and J gave up 4 bases, with 17 bases separating them. Germline V gene data show CDR1 as LNHDA and CDR2 as SQIVND (reference sequence). The CDR3 nucleotides read TGTGCCAGTAGTACGGGGGAACGGCGTGTGGGAAACACCATATATTTT. It encodes CASSTGERRVGNTIYF.

This chain joins TRBV30 and TRBJ1-3; unclear D gene. Per germline, CDR1 GTSNPN and CDR2 SVGIG (reference sequence). Trimming shortened V by 0 bases and J by 1 base, and 4 bases separated the two germline ends. CDR3 length equals 13 residues. CDR3: CAWSVQSGNTIYF. DNA for the CDR3: TGTGCCTGGAGTGTACAGTCTGGAAACACCATATATTTT.

In this sample, this clone turned up once. The chain combines TRBV2 with TRBJ2-1, with TRBD2 identical over 15 bases. The V gene end was trimmed by 9 bases and the J gene end by 9 bases; junction bases not matched to a gene: 12. Per germline, CDR1 SNHLY and CDR2 FYNNEI. The CDR3 sequence is 16 residues long. The CDR3 region has the DNA TGTGCCAGTCCGGGACTAGCGGGGGGCCTCCCTATTGAGCAGTTCTTC. It yields the protein CASPGLAGGLPIEQFF.

The rearrangement links TRBV7-3 to TRBJ2-3, with a weak D call TRBD2 (6 bases). There are 14 residues in the CDR3. V was cut by 5 bases and J by 0 bases, with 9 bases left in between. Germline CDR1 and CDR2: SGHTA and FQGTGA. CDR3 DNA: TGTGCCAGCAGCCCCGGAGGGAGCACAGATACGCAGTATTTT. Amino acid sequence: CASSPGGSTDTQYF.

With respect to this clone: Other DNA variants within this sample encode the same CDR3. V is TRBV12-5 and J is TRBJ1-3; tentative D call: TRBD1 (6 bases). The CDR3 has 12 residues. Trimming stripped 9 bases from V and 8 bases from J, with 14 bases between. Germline V gene data show CDR1 as LGHNT and CDR2 as FRNRAP. CDR3 nucleotides: TGTGCTAGCGGCCGGGACACGGACACCATATATTTT. This sequence encodes CASGRDTDTIYF.

The chain links TRBV9 to TRBJ2-7; 11 nucleotides agree with TRBD2. Germline lookup yields CDR1 SGDLS and CDR2 YYNGEE. This CDR3 is 15 amino acids long. V lost 0 bases and J lost 4; bases outside the gene matches: 3. Here the CDR3 reads CASSVAASGGYEQYF. The CDR3 nucleotides are TGTGCCAGCAGCGTAGCCGCTAGCGGGGGGTACGAGCAGTACTTC.

This clone showed up just once. The chain employs TRBV10-3 and TRBJ2-3; D perhaps matches TRBD1 (6 bases). The CDR3 is 15 residues long. Germline V gene data show CDR1 as ENHRY and CDR2 as SYGVKD. V was shortened by 2 bases and J by 3 bases, with 12 bases between the two germline ends. Here the CDR3 reads CAISEIQGTTDTQYF. The CDR3 nucleotides are TGTGCCATCAGTGAGATACAGGGTACGACAGATACGCAGTATTTT.

This chain connects TRBV5-1 to TRBJ1-2; 7 nucleotides match TRBD1. Trimming at V came to 0 bases and at J to 1 base, leaving 0 bases not matched to a gene. This CDR3 has 14 residues. CDR1 is SGHRS and CDR2 is YFSETQ in the germline V gene. CDR3 DNA sequence: TGCGCCAGCAGCTTGGGGGACAGTAACTATGGCTACACCTTC. This translates into CASSLGDSNYGYTF.